The clone carrying this TCR beta chain has just a few counts. Its target is unknown. Relative to the germline gene, one junction end is altered; a read error may explain this. The sample belongs to a study of T cells after yellow fever vaccination. Whole-study findings and limits: Most clones from primary vaccination resurfaced after the booster (96% CD4, less than 90% CD8).

The CDR3 contains 13 residues. Germline V gene sequence: CDR1 SGHTA, CDR2 FQGTGA. Synthesis of TCR cDNA relied on 5'RACE template switching, which attached a universal primer site and UMIs. Each CDR3 protein is one row after TCRdb ran MiXCR on the 5' RACE reads. The table records 350,000 to 450,000 distinct CDR3 sequences, 18% of them present only once. This chain connects TRBV7-3 to TRBJ2-1; no clear D. The sequence was obtained from a man aged 18 to 30 who received the YFV17D yellow fever vaccine. The source material was PBMCs, sampled before the yellow fever booster vaccination. This chain's CDR3 is CASSSTKATQPHF. The CDR3 DNA sequence: TGTGCCAGCAGCTCCACTAAGGCGACACAGCCCCACTTC.